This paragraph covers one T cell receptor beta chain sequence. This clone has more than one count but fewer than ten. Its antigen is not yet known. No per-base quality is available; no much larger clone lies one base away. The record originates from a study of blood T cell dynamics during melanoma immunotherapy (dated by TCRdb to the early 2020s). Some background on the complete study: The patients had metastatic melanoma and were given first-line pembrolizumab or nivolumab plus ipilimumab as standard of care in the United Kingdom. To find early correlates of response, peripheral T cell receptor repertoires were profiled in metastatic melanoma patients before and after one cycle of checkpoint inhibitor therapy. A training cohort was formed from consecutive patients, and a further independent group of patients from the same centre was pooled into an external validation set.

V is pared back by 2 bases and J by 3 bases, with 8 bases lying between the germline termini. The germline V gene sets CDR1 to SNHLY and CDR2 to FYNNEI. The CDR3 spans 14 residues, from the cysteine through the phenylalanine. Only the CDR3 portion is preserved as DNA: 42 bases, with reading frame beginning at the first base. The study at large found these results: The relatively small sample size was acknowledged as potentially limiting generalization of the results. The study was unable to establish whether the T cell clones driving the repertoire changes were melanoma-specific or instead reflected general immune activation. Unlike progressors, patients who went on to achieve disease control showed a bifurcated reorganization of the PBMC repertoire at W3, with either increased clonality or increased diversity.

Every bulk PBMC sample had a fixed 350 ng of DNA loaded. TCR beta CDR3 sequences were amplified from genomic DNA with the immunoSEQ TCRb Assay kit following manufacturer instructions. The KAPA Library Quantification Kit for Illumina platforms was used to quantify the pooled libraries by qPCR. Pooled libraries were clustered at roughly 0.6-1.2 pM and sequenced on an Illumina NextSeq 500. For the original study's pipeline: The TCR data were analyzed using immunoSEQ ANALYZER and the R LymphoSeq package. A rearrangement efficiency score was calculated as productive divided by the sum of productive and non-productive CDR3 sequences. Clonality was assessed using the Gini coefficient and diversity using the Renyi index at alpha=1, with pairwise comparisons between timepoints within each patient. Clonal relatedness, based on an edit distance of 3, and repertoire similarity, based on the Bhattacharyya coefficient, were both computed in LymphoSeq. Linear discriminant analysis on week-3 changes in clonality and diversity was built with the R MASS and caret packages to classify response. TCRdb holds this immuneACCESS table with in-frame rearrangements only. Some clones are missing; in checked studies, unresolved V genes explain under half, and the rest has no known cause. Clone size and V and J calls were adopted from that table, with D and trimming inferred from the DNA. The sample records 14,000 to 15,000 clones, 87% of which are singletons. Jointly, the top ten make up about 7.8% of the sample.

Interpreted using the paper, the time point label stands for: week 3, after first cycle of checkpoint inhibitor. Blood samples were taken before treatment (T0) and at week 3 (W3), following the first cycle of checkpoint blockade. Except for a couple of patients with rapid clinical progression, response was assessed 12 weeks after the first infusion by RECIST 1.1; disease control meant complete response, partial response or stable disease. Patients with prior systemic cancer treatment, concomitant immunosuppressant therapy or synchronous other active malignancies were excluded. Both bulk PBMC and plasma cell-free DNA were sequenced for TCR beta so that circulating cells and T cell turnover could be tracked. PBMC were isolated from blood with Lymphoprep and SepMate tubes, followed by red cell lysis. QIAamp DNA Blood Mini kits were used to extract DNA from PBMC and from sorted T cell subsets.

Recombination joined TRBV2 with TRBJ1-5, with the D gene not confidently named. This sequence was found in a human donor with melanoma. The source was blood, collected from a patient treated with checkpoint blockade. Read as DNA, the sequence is TGTGCCAGCAGTGAAATCAGAGTCAATCAGCCCCAGCATTTT. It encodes CASSEIRVNQPQHF.